The text below deals with one T cell receptor beta chain. This clonotype qualifies as large (0.1 to 1%). Its antigen has not been determined. One base away there is no much larger clone; base qualities are not given. The germline V gene specifies MDHEN as CDR1 and SYDVKM as CDR2. V was cut back by 6 bases and J by 0 bases, leaving a gap of 12 bases between them. From cysteine to phenylalanine, the CDR3 is 15 amino acids long. Only the CDR3 DNA is retained, 45 bases long and in frame from the first base. The sample comes from a study of circulating CD8 cells and anti-PD-1 response in melanoma (dated by TCRdb to 2020 to 2022). Looking at the study overall: Patients received nivolumab intravenously at 3 mg/kg every 2 weeks. Of the 13 patients in the melanoma cohort, seven received anti-PD-1 as first-line therapy and six had prior targeted therapy or immunotherapy. Patients with complete or partial responses were classified as responders, and patients with stable or progressive disease (RECIST v1.1) were classified as non-responders. The TCR repertoire analysis was performed on roughly 11 melanoma patients, comprising 7 non-responders and 4 responders. PD-1 on on-treatment samples was detected using a biotinylated anti-human IgG4 antibody. Study-wide conclusions, independent of this receptor: Since no tumor material could be accessed, the researchers instead assessed tumor reactivity using peptide assays on expanded sorted subsets. Both treatment-naive and previously treated patients were included in the cohort, and this mixing was noted by the authors as something that could influence results. The DNEG repertoire had the highest diversity, the PD-1 and DPOS repertoires had similar and higher clonality, and the TIGIT repertoires had the lowest diversity. Only baseline and M1 samples from a small cohort with few responders were used in the published TCR repertoire comparisons. Because material was limited, experiments were generally done without replicates. Repertoires were mostly private between subsets, with fewer than 7.5% of TRB clonotypes shared at M1, and the greatest sharing occurred between DPOS and TIGIT.

Four subsets defined by PD-1 and/or TIGIT were sorted from live CD3+CD8+TCRalphabeta+ cells on a BD FACSAria II cell sorter. To characterize how relevant each subset is to anti-PD-1 therapy response, circulating CD8 T cells were sorted into four subsets based on PD-1 and TIGIT expression. For every sorted CD8 T-cell subset, sequencing covered both the TCR alpha and the TCR beta chains. Peripheral blood was collected at three points: before the first anti-PD-1 injection, after two injections and after four injections. PBMCs were immediately isolated by Ficoll gradient centrifugation. Until use, PBMCs were kept cryopreserved in liquid nitrogen in RPMI containing roughly 20% FCS and roughly 9.4% DMSO. Thawed PBMCs were stained with a viability dye and antibodies against CD3, CD8alpha, TCRalphabeta, PD-1 and TIGIT. The RNeasy Kit was used to extract total RNA, and all samples came in with a RIN above 7.

Sequencer: NextSeq 500. TCR libraries were prepared from about 14 ng of total RNA with the QIAseq Immune Repertoire RNA Library Kit, Human TCR Panel. TCR libraries were sequenced on an Illumina NextSeq with a Mid Output V2 kit, using asymmetric 261x41 paired-end reads. Every TCR library was diluted down to 4 nM, then pooled, denatured and loaded at 0.95 to 1 pM. The authors processed their data as follows. Processing of the TCR FASTQ files took place in the QIAGEN GeneGlobe Data Analysis Center, and downstream analysis was done in R 3.5.2. Clonality was calculated as one minus the Shannon entropy normalized by the log of the number of unique productive sequences. For each subset, Fisher exact tests at 5% FDR were used to find TRA or TRB clonotypes whose abundance differed between baseline and M1. Clonotypes with differential abundance were put into four groups: emerging, expanding, contracting or non-expanding/contracting. Morisita's overlap index was used to measure repertoire overlap between patients. The public reads were quality trimmed at Q25 with fastp and then assembled into clones with MiXCR by TCRdb, keeping productive beta chains. Rows are combined by CDR3 protein, so each entry shows the most common genes and DNA. These V and J calls derive from TCRdb rather than the authors' analysis. A total of around 410 distinct CDR3 sequences appear in this sample, over 5.5% of them only once. The ten largest clones capture roughly 36% of the sample.

This sequence originates from a human donor with melanoma. The specimen was CD8+ T cells from PBMCs, collected at baseline or after one month of anti-PD-1 therapy (not recorded which). In this chain, TRBV28 is recombined with TRBJ1-3; no D gene call is confident. The CDR3 corresponds to CASRLTPNSGNTIYF. The nucleotides are TGTGCCAGCAGACTTACACCCAACTCTGGAAACACCATATATTTT. This CDR3, with the reference TRBV28 and TRBJ1-3 proteins standing in past its ends, gives the full variable domain DVKVTQSSRYLVKRTGEKVFLECVQDMDHENMFWYRQDPGLGLRLIYFSYDVKMKEKGDIPEGYSVSREKKERFSLILESASTNQTSMYLCASRLTPNSGNTIYFGEGSWLTVV.